This T cell receptor beta chain was observed in a study of T cells in Graves' hyperthyroidism and ophthalmopathy. General study points: Blood also showed most of the thyroid clonotypes that were expanded above 0.001. Median prediction lead before ophthalmopathy onset was 6.5 months with the model.

A word on this clonotype: Its antigen is still unknown.

The diagnostic basis comprised clinical symptoms, serum thyroxine and TRAb, thyroid ultrasound and orbital computed tomography. Trimming cost V 7 bases and J 2 bases; bases outside gene matches: 11. Germline V gene data show CDR1 as MNHEY and CDR2 as SMNVEV (reference sequence). This CDR3 comprises 15 residues. TCR beta CDR3 regions were amplified from RNA. Initially, a first-round RT-PCR of the TCR CDR3 employed the HTBI primer set. Via MiXCR, TCRdb re-called the multiplex PCR reads, giving one row per CDR3 protein. The data hold around 490,000 distinct CDR3 sequences, with just under 20% observed a single time.

The rearrangement joins TRBV27 to TRBJ2-7; 7 bases line up with TRBD2. Specimen: blood. The clonotype was recovered from a middle-aged man with Graves' ophthalmopathy. The CDR3 DNA sequence: TGTGCCAGCACAGCCTCGGCTAGCGGAACCTACGAGCAGTACTTC. It codes for CASTASASGTYEQYF.